This T cell receptor (beta chain) came from a study of cytomegalovirus exposure and HLA in healthy donors. Study outcomes and limitations: It was fewer than 200 TCR beta chains that were listed as cytomegalovirus-associated. Despite most TCR sequences being rare, some public TCRs occurred in many donors. Both high specificity and high sensitivity reportedly marked the classifier's diagnosis of cytomegalovirus status. Under in vitro conditions, a few CMV-associated chains were confirmed as specific for CMV antigens.

Produced via immunoSEQ multiplex PCR; TCRdb's table is partial and in-frame only. The sample shows around 70,000 clones, approximately 94% of them seen only once. Comments on this clone: The target antigen is unknown.

The sequenced sample consisted of PBMCs. This receptor was obtained from a woman aged 18 to 35 in good health and CMV-seropositive.

The DNA of the CDR3 is TGCAGCGCTTCAGGGGGCAACTATGGCTACACCTTC. Translation gives CSASGGNYGYTF. V and J are TRBV29-1 and TRBJ1-2; TRBD1 matches at 8 bases. Germline V gene lookup returns CDR1 SQVTM and CDR2 ANQGSEA. Trimming removed 7 bases from V and 2 bases from J; junction bases left unmatched: 3. This CDR3 spans 12 amino acids.